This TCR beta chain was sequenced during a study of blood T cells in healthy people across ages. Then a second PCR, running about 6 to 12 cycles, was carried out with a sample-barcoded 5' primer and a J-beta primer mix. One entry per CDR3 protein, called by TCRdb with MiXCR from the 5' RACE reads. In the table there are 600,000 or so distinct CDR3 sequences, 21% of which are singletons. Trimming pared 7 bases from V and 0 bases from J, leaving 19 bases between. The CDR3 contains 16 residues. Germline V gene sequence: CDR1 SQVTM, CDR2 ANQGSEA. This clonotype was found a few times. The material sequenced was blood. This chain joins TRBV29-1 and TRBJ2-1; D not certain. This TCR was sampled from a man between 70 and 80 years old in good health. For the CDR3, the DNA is TGCAGCGGCCGAAAAGGCACGGAAAGCTCCTACAATGAGCAGTTCTTC. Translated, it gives CSGRKGTESSYNEQFF.